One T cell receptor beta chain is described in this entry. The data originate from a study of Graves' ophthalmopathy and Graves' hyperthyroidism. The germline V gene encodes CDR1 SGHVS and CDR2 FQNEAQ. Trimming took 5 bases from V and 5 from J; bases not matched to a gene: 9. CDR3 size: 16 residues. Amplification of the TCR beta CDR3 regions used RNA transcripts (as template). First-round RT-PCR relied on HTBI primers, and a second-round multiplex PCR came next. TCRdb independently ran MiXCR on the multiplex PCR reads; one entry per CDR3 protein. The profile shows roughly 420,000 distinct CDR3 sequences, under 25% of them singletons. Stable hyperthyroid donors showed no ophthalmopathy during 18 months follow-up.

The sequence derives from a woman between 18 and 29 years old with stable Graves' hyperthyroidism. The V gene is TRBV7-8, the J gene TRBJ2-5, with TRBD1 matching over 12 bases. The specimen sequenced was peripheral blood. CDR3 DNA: TGTGCCAGCAGCCTCCCGAGGGACAGGGGGCAGGAGACCCAGTACTTC. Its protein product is CASSLPRDRGQETQYF.